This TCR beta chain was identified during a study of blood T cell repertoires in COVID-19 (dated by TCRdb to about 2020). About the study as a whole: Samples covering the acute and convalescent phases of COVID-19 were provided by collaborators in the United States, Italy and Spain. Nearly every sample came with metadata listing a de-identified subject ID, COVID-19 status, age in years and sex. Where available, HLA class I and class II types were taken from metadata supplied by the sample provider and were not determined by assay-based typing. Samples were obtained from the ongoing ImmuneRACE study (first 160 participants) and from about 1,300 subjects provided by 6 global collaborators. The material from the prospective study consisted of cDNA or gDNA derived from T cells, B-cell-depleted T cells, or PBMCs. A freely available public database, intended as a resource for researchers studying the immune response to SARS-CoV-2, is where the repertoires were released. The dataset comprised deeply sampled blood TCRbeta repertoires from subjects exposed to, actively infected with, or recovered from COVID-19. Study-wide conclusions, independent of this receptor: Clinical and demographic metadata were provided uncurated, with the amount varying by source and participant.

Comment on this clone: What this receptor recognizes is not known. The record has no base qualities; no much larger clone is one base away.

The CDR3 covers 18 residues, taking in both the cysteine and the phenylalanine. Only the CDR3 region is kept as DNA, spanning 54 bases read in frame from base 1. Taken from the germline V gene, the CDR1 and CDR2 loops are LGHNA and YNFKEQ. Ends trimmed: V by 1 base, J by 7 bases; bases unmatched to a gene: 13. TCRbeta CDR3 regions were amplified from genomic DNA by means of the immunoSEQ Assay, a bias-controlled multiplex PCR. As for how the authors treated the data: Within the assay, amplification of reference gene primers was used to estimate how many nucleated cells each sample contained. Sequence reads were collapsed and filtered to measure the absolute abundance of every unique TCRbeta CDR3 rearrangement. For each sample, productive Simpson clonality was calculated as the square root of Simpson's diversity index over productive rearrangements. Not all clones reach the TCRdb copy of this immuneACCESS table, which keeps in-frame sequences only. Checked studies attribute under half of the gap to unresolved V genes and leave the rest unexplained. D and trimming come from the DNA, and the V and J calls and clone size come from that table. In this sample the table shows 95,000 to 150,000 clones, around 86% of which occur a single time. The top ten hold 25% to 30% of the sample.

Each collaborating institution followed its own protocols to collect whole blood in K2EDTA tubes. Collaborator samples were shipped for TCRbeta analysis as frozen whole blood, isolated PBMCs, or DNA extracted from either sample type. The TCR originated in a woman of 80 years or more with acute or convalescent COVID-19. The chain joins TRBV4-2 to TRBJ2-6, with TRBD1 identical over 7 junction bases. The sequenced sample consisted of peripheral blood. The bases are TGTGCCAGCAGCCAAGCTGCCGACAGGGTTTCTCTTGCCAACGTCCTGACTTTC. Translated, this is CASSQAADRVSLANVLTF.